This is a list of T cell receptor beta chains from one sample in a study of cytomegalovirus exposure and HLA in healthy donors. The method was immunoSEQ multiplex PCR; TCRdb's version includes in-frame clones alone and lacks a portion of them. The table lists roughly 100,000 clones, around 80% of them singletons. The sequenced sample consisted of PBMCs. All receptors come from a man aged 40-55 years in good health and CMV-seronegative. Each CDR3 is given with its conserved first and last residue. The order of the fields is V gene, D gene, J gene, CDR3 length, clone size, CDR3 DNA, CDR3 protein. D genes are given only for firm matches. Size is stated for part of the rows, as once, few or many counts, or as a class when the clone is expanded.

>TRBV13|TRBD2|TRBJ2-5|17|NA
TGTGCCAGCAGCCAAGGGACTAGCGGGGGATACCAAGAGACCCAGTACTTC
CASSQGTSGGYQETQYF
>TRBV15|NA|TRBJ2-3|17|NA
TGTGCCACCACCCTCCACCCACCCAGGGAGGTAACAGATACGCAGTATTTT
CATTLHPPREVTDTQYF
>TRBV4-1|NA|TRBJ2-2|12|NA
TGCGCCAGCAGCCCCCCGGGCGGGGAGCTGTTTTTT
CASSPPGGELFF
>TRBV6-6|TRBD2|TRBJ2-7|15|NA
TGTGCCAGCAGTTCCCCGGGGGGAGTGACCTACGAGCAGTACTTC
CASSSPGGVTYEQYF
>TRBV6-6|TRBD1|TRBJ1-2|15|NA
TGTGCCAGCAGTACACGACAGGGAGTGAACTATGGCTACACCTTC
CASSTRQGVNYGYTF
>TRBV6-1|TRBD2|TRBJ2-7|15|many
TGTGCCAGCAGCCCTTCCGGGGGGGCTAGTTACGAGCAGTACTTC
CASSPSGGASYEQYF
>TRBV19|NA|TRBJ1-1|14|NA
TGTGCCAGTAGTACATCAGGGGATGTCACTGAAGCTTTCTTT
CASSTSGDVTEAFF
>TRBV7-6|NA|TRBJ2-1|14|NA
TGTGCCAGCAGCTCAGGACTGGGGTTGGATGAGCAGTTCTTC
CASSSGLGLDEQFF
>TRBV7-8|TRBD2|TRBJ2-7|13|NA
TGTGCCAGCAGCTTAGCGGGAGGGAACCAATGGTACTTC
CASSLAGGNQWYF
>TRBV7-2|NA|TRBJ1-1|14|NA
TGTGCCAGCAGCTTAAATACAGGGTGGACTGAAGCTTTCTTT
CASSLNTGWTEAFF
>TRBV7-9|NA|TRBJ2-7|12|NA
TGTGCCAGCAGCTTGGGAGTCTACGAGCAGTACTTC
CASSLGVYEQYF
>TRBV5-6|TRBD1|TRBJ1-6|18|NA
TGTGCCAGCAGCTTCTACGGGACAGGGGAGGTTGTCAACTCACCCCTCCACTTT
CASSFYGTGEVVNSPLHF
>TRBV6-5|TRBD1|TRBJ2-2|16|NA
TGTGCCAGCAGTTACACCGGGACAGGCCGGACCGGGGAGCTGTTTTTT
CASSYTGTGRTGELFF
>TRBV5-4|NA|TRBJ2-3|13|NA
TGTGCCAGCCTTACGATGGGCGCAGATACGCAGTATTTT
CASLTMGADTQYF
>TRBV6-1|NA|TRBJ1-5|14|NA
TGTGCCAGCAACGACGGTTCTAGCTCGGGGCCCCAGCATTTT
CASNDGSSSGPQHF
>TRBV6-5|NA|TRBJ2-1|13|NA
TGTGCCAGCAGTTACTCCGGGGACAATGAGCAGTTCTTC
CASSYSGDNEQFF
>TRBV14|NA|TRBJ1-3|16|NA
TGTGCCAGCAGCCAAGATTGGCGGGGGTCAGGAAACACCATATATTTT
CASSQDWRGSGNTIYF
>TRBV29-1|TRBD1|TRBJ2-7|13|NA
TGCAGCGTGACCGGGACAGGGACCTACGAGCAGTACTTC
CSVTGTGTYEQYF
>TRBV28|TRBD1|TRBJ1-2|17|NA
TGTGCCACCTACAAGGCCTTAGGGACAGGGGTAGACTATGGCTACACCTTC
CATYKALGTGVDYGYTF
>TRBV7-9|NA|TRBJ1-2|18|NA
TGTTCCAGCAGCTTCCCAAACCGGGGGGGATCGTTGAACTATGGCTACACCTTC
CSSSFPNRGGSLNYGYTF
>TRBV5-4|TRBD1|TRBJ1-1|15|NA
TGTGCCAGCAGCTTGGATGAGGGGGCAAGAACTGAAGCTTTCTTT
CASSLDEGARTEAFF
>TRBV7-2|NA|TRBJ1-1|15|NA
TGTGCCAGCAGCTTAGTGTCAGGGTCAGACACTGAAGCTTTCTTT
CASSLVSGSDTEAFF
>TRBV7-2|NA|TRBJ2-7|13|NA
TGTGCCAGCAGCTCTCCCTACTCCTACGAGCAGTACTTC
CASSSPYSYEQYF
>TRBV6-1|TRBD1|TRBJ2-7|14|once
TGTGCCAGCAGTATGCGTGGACAGGCCTACGAGCAGTACTTC
CASSMRGQAYEQYF
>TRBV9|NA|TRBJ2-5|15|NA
TGTGCCAGCAGCGTAGGTCTAGGGGGCCAAGAGACCCAGTACTTC
CASSVGLGGQETQYF
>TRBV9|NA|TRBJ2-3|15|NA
TGTGCCAGCAGCGTAGGTAATGGACGAGGGGATACGCAGTATTTT
CASSVGNGRGDTQYF
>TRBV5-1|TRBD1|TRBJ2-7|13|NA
TGCGCCAGCAGCATGACAGGGGGCTACGAGCAGTACTTC
CASSMTGGYEQYF
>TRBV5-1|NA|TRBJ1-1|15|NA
TGCGCCAGCAGCCCGACTATGCAGGGGTCGGGTGAAGCTTTCTTT
CASSPTMQGSGEAFF
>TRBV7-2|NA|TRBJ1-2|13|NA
TGTGCCAGCAGCTTAACCACAGTCTCTTCTTACACCTTC
CASSLTTVSSYTF
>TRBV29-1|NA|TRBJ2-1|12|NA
TGCAGCGCCGTCCTGTCCTACAATGAGCAGTTCTTC
CSAVLSYNEQFF
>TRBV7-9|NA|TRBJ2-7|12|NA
TGTGCCAGCAGCTCCAGGGAAAACGAGCAGTACTTC
CASSSRENEQYF
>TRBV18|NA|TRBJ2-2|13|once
TGTGCCAGCTCTCGCGGGGTCACCGGGGAGCTGTTTTTT
CASSRGVTGELFF